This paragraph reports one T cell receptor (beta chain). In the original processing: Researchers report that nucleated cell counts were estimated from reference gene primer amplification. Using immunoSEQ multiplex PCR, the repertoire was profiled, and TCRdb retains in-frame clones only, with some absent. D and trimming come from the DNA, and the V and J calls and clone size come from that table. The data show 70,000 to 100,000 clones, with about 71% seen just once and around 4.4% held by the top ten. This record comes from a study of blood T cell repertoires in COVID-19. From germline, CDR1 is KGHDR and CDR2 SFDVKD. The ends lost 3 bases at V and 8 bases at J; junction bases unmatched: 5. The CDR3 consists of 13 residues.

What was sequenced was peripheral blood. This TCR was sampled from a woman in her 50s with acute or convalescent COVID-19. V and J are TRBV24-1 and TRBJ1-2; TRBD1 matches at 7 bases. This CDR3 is CATSDTPDRGYTF. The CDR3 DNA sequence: TGTGCCACCAGTGATACCCCGGACAGGGGCTACACCTTC.